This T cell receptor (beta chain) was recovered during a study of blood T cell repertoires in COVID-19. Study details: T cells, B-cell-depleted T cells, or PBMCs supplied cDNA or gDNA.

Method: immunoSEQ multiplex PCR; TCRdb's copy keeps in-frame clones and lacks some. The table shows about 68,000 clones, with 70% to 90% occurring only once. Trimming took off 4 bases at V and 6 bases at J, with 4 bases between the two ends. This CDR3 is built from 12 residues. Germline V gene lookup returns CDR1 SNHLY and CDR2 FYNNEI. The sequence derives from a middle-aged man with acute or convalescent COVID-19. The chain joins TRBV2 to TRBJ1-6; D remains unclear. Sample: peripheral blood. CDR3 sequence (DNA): TGTGCCAGCAGTGCTCGTAATTCACCCCTCCACTTT. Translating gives CASSARNSPLHF.